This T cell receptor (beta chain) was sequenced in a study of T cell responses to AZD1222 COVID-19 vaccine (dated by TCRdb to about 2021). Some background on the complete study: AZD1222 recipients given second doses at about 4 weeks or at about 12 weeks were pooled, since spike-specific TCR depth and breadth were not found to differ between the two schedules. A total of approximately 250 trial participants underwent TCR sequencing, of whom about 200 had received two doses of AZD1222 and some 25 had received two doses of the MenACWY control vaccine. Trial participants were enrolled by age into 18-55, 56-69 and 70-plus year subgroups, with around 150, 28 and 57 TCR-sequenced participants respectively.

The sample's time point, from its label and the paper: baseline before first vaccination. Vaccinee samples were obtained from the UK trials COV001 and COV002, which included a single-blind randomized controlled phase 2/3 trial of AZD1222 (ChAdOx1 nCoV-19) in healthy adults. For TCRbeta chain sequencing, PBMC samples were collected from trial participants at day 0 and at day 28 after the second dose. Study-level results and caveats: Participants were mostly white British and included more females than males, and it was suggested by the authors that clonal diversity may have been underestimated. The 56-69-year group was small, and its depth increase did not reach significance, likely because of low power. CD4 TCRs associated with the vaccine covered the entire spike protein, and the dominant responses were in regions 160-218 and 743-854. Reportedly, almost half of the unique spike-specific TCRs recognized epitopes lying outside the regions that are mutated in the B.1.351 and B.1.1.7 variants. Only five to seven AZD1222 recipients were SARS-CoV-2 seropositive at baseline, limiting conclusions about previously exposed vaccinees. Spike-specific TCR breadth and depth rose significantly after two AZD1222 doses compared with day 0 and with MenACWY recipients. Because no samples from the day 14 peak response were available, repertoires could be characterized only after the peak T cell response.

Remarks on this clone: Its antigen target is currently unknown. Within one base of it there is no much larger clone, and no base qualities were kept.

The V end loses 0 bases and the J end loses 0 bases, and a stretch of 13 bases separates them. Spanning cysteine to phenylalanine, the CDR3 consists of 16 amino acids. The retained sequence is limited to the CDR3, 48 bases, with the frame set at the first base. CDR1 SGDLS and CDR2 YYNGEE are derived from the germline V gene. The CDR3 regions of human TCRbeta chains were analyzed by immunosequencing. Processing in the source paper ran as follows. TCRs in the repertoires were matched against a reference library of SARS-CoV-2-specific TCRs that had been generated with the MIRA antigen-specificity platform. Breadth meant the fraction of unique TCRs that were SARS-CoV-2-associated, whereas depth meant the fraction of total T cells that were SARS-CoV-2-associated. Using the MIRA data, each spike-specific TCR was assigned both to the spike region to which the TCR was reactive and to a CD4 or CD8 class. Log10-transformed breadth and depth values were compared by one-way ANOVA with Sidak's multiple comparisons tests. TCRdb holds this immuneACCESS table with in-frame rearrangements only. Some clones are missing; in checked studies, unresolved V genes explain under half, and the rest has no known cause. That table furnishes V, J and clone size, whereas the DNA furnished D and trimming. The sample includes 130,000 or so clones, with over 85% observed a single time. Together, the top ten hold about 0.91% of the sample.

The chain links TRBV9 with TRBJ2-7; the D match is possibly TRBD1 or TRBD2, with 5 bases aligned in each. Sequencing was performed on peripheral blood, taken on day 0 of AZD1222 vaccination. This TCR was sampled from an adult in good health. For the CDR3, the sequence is CASSVVRDQFSYEQYF. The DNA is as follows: TGTGCCAGCAGCGTAGTACGGGACCAATTCTCCTACGAGCAGTACTTC.